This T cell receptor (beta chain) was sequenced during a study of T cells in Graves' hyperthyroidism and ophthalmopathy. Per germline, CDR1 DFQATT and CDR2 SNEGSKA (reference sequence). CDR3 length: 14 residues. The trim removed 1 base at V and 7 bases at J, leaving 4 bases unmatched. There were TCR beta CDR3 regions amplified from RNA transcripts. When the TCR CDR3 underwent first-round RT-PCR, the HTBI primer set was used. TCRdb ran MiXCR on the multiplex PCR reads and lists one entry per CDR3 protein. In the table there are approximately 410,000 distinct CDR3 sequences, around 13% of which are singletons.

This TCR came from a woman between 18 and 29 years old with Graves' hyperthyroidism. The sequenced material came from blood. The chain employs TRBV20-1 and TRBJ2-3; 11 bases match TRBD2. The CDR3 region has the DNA TGCAGTGCTAGAGTAGCGGGAGGGCCGAATACGCAGTATTTT. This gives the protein CSARVAGGPNTQYF.